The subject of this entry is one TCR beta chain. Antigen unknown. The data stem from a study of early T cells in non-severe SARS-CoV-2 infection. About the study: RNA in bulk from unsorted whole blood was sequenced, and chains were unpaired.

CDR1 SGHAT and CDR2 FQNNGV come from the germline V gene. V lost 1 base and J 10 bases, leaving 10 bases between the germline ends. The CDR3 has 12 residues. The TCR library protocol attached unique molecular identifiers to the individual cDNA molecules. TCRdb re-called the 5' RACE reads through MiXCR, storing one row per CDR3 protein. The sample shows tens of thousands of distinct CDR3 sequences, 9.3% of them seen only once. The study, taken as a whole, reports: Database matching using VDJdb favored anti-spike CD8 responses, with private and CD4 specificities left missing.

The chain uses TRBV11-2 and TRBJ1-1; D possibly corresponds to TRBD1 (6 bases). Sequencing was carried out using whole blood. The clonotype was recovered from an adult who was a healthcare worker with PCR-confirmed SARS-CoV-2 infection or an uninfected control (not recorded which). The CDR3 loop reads CASSLGTGRAFF. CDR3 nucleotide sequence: TGTGCCAGCAGCTTAGGCACAGGGAGAGCTTTCTTT.